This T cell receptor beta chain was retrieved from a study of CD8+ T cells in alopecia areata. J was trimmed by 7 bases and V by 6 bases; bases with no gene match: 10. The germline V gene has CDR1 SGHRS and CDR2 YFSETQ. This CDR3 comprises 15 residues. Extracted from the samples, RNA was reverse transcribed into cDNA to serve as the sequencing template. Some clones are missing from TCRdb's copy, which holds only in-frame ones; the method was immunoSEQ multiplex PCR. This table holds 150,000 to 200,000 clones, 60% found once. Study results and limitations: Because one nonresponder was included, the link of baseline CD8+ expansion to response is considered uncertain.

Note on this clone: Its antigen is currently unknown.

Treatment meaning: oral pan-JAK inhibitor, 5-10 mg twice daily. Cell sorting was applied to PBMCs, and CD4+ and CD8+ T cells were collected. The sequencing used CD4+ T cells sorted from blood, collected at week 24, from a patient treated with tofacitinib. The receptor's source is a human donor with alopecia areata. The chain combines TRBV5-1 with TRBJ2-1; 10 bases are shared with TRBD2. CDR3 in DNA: TGCGCCAGCACGAGCGGGGGGGCCGAGTGGAATGAGCAGTTCTTC. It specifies CASTSGGAEWNEQFF. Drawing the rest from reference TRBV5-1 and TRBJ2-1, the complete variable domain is KAGVTQTPRYLIKTRGQQVTLSCSPISGHRSVSWYQQTPGQGLQFLFEYFSETQRNKGNFPGRFSGRQFSNSRSEMNVSTLELGDSALYLCASTSGGAEWNEQFFGPGTRLTVL.